This T cell receptor (beta chain) was sequenced in a study of cytomegalovirus exposure and HLA in healthy donors. Study at large: Approximately 200 million T cells yielded 100 million or so unique TCR beta sequences in earlier analysis. Broader study findings: By a later analysis, the bulk of CMV-associated TCR beta chains appeared HLA-restricted. Across donors, presence/absence analyses took sequencing depth to be roughly uniform. Available immune exposure information was restricted to CMV serostatus only.

Concerning this clone: What it binds is unknown.

In the PCR, 60 Vbeta and 13 Jbeta primers were used. Data came from immunoSEQ multiplex PCR; TCRdb stores just in-frame clones and leaves some out. The table shows some 140,000 clones, with 70% to 80% occurring only once. V lost 7 bases, J lost 3 bases, and 3 bases stayed unmatched. Germline CDR1 and CDR2: MNHEY and SMNVEV (reference sequence). The CDR3 runs 12 residues. This clonotype was obtained from a female donor in good health and CMV-seronegative. The sequenced material came from PBMCs. The chain carries TRBV27 and TRBJ2-7; 7 bases are shared with TRBD1. The chain's CDR3 is CASMAGGYEQYF. The DNA of the CDR3 is TGTGCCAGCATGGCAGGGGGCTACGAGCAGTACTTC.